This TCR beta chain was recorded in a study of T cells in Graves' hyperthyroidism and ophthalmopathy. The investigators amplified TCR beta CDR3 regions from RNA transcripts. Primed by the HTBI set, a first-round RT-PCR was run on the TCR CDR3. TCRdb reprocessed the multiplex PCR reads via MiXCR and lists one record per CDR3 protein. The table shows 700,000 or so distinct CDR3 sequences, with about 14% occurring only once. Remarks on this clonotype: A read error may be the cause here, since a much bigger clone is one base away.

The sequenced material came from blood. The clonotype originates from a woman aged 45 to 65 with Graves' ophthalmopathy.

The CDR3 region is CASSLNPTYEQHF. The CDR3 region has the DNA TGTGCCAGCAGCTTAAACCCGACTTACGAGCAGCACTTC. This rearrangement joins TRBV7-2 to TRBJ2-7; D is unresolved. The CDR3 contains 13 residues. The germline V gene encodes CDR1 SGHTA and CDR2 FQGNSA. The whole variable domain, remainder taken from reference TRBV7-2 and TRBJ2-7, is GAGVSQSPSNKVTEKGKDVELRCDPISGHTALYWYRQSLGQGLEFLIYFQGNSAPDKSGLPSDRFSAERTGGSVSTLTIQRTQQEDSAVYLCASSLNPTYEQHFGPGTRLTVT.